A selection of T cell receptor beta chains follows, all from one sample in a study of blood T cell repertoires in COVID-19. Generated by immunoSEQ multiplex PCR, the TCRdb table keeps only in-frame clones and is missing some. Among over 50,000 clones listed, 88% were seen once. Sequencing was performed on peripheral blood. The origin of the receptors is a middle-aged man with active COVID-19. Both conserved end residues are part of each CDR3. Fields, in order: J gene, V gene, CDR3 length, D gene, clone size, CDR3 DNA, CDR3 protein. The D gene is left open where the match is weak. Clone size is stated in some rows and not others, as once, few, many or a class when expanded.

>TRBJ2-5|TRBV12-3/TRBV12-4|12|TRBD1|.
TGTGCCAGCAGCGACAGGGGTGAGACCCAGTACTTC
CASSDRGETQYF
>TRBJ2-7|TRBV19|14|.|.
TGTGCCAGTAGTCTTGGACGGGGAACCTACGAGCAGTACTTC
CASSLGRGTYEQYF
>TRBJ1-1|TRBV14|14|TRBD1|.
TGTGCCAGCAGCCAGGACAGGTCGAACACTGAAGCTTTCTTT
CASSQDRSNTEAFF
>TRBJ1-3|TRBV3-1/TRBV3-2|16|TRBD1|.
TGTGCCAGCAGCCTGTCGACAGGGCTCTCTGGAAACACCATATATTTT
CASSLSTGLSGNTIYF
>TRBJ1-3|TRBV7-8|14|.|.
TGTGCCACGGGAGGGCGGACCGGTGGAAACACCATATATTTT
CATGGRTGGNTIYF
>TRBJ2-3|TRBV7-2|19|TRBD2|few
TGTGCCAGCAGCTCGAACGCTCTTGGGACTAGCGGTCTATTAGGTACGCAGTATTTT
CASSSNALGTSGLLGTQYF
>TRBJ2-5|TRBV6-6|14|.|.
TGTGCCAGCAGTTATGGACAGCGGGAAGGGACCCAGTACTTC
CASSYGQREGTQYF
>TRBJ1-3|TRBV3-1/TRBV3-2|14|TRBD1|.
TGTGCCAGCAGCCAAGAGCTCGACAGGGCCACCATATATTTT
CASSQELDRATIYF
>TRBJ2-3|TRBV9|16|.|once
TGTGCCAGCAGCGTAGGAATAACAGTTAGCACAGATACGCAGTATTTT
CASSVGITVSTDTQYF
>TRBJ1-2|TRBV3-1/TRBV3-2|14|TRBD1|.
TGTGCCAGCAGCGAAGGACAGGGCAACTATGGCTACACCTTC
CASSEGQGNYGYTF
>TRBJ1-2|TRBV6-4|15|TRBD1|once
TGTGCCAGCAGTATGGGGACAGGACGGTACGATGGCTACACCTTC
CASSMGTGRYDGYTF
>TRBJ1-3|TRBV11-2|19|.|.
TGTGCCAGCAGCTTAATCGGATTCTTCGCTAGATTCTCTGGAAACACCATATATTTT
CASSLIGFFARFSGNTIYF
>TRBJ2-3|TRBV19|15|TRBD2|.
TGTGCCAGTAGTCGCGGCGGGGGGGGGACAGATACGCAGTATTTT
CASSRGGGGTDTQYF
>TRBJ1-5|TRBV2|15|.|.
TGTGCCAGCAGTGATAAGACGGGAGGGAATCAGCCCCAGCATTTT
CASSDKTGGNQPQHF
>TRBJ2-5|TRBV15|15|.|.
TGTGCCACCAGCAGAGATAGGCACAGCCAAGAGACCCAGTACTTC
CATSRDRHSQETQYF
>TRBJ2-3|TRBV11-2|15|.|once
TGTGCCAGCGTCGAACCAGGGGACCCCACAGATACGCAGTATTTT
CASVEPGDPTDTQYF
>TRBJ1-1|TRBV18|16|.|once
TGTGCCAGCTCACCACGCCCGCTTACAGAGTCCGCTGAAGCTTTCTTT
CASSPRPLTESAEAFF
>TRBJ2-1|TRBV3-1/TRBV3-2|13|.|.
TGTGCCAGCAGCCAAGATAAGGTGGGCCGCGTGTTCTTC
CASSQDKVGRVFF
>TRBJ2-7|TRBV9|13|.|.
TGTGCCAGCAGCGTAGACCCAGACTACGAGCAGTACTTC
CASSVDPDYEQYF
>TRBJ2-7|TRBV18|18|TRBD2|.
TGTGCCAGCTCACCACTACTTGTACCTAGCGGGGACATCTACGAGCAGTACTTC
CASSPLLVPSGDIYEQYF
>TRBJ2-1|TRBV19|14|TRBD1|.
TGTGCCAGTAGTATCGGGACAGCCTACAATGAGCAGTTCTTC
CASSIGTAYNEQFF
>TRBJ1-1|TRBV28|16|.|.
TGTGCCAGCAGTACCACAGGGACCCCAAGGGGGACTGAAGCTTTCTTT
CASSTTGTPRGTEAFF
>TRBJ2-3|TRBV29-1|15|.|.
TGCAGCGTTGAAGGAGGGTCCGTAGATTGGGATACGCAGTATTTT
CSVEGGSVDWDTQYF
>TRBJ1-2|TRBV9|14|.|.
TGTGCCAGCAGCGTAGGTGACAATTTAATGGGCTACACCTTC
CASSVGDNLMGYTF
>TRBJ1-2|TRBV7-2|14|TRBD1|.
TGTGCCAGCAGCTTAGGACAGGGCTTGGGTGGCTACACCTTC
CASSLGQGLGGYTF
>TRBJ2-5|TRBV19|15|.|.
TGTGCCAGTAGTATTATGGGGCCGAGCGACGATACCCAGTACTTC
CASSIMGPSDDTQYF
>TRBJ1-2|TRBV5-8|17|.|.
TGTGCCAGCAGCCTACTTGGCGGGGGAGAGGCTAACTATGGCTACACCTTC
CASSLLGGGEANYGYTF
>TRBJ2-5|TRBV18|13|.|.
TGTGCCAGCTCACCACCGGGACTAGAGACCCAGTACTTC
CASSPPGLETQYF
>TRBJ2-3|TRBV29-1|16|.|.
TGCAGCGTTGACTCCCCGAGCGGGCTAAGCACAGATACGCAGTATTTT
CSVDSPSGLSTDTQYF
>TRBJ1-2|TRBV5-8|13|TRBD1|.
TGTGCCAGCAGCTGGGACAGGGGGTATGGCTACACCTTC
CASSWDRGYGYTF
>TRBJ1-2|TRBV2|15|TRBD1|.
TGTGCCAGCAGTGAGAGGACAGGGGGCGTTCTTGGCTACACCTTC
CASSERTGGVLGYTF
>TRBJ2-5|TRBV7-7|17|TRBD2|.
TGTGCCAGCAGCTCAGGGAGGCTAGCGGGGCGGAAAGAGACCCAGTACTTC
CASSSGRLAGRKETQYF
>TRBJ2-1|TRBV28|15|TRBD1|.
TGTGCCAGCAGTTTCGGACAGGGGGGGATGAATGAGCAGTTCTTC
CASSFGQGGMNEQFF
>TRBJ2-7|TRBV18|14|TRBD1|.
TGTGCCAGCTCACCGGGACAGGGCTTCTACGAGCAGTACTTC
CASSPGQGFYEQYF
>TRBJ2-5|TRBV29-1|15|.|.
TGCAGCGCTGGGGCTGGGAAGACCCTCCAAGAGACCCAGTACTTC
CSAGAGKTLQETQYF
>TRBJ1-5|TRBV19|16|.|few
TGTGCCAGTAGTACTCAACAGGGTACCCTTAATCAGCCCCAGCATTTT
CASSTQQGTLNQPQHF
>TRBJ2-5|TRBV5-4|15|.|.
TGTGCCAGCAGCACCGGGACTGGAGGAGTGGGGACCCAGTACTTC
CASSTGTGGVGTQYF
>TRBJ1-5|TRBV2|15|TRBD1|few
TGTGCCAGCAGACCTGGACAGGGGGGCGTTCAGCCCCAGCATTTT
CASRPGQGGVQPQHF
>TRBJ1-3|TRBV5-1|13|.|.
TGCGCCAGCAGCATGACAGGAGGAAACACCATATATTTT
CASSMTGGNTIYF
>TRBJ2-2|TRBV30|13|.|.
TGTGCCTGGAGTGTAGGAGTTCCCGGGGAGCTGTTTTTT
CAWSVGVPGELFF
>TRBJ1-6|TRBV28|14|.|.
TGTGCCAGCAGTTTACGGTCCTATAATTCACCCCTCCACTTT
CASSLRSYNSPLHF
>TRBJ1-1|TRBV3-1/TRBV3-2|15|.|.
TGTGCCAGCAGCCAAAACTTACAGGGCGGCACTGAAGCTTTCTTT
CASSQNLQGGTEAFF
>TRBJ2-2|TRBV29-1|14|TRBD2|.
TGCAGCGTTGATGAGGGGCTAGCGGGAGGGGAGCTGTTTTTT
CSVDEGLAGGELFF
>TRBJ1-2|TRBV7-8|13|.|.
TGTGCCAGCAGCTTAGGAGGAAACTATGGCTACACCTTC
CASSLGGNYGYTF
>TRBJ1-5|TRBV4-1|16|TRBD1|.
TGCGCCAGCAGCCTGACGGTACTCAGGGGGCCTCAGCCCCAGCATTTT
CASSLTVLRGPQPQHF
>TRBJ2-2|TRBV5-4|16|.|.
TGTGCCAGCAGCGTTATTGGGGCAGGGTTTTCCGGGGAGCTGTTTTTT
CASSVIGAGFSGELFF
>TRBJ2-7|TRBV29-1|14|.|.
TGCAGCGTTTCCCCGGCGGCTAGCTCCTACGAGCAGTACTTC
CSVSPAASSYEQYF
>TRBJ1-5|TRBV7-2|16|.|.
TGTGCCAGCAGCCTACGCCGAGGAGATAGCAATCAGCCCCAGCATTTT
CASSLRRGDSNQPQHF
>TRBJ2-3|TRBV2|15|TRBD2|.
TGTGCCAGCAGTTCCGTGGGACTAGTACCGGATACGCAGTATTTT
CASSSVGLVPDTQYF
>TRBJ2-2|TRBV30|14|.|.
TGTGCCTGGAGGGGAAAGGCGGGCACCGGGGAGCTGTTTTTT
CAWRGKAGTGELFF
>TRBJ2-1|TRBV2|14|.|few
TGTGCCTATACCGACGGACTCTCCTACAATGAGCAGTTCTTC
CAYTDGLSYNEQFF
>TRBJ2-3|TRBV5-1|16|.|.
TGCGCCAGCAGCTTGGTCGGGGGTTCAAGCACAGATACGCAGTATTTT
CASSLVGGSSTDTQYF
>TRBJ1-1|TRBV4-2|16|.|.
TGTGCCAGCAGCCACCCCCCCATCACGGGGAACACTGAAGCTTTCTTT
CASSHPPITGNTEAFF
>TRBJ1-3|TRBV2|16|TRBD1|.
TGTGCCAGCAGTAACGTGGGACAGGGCTCTGGAAACACCATATATTTT
CASSNVGQGSGNTIYF
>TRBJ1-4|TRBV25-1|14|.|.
TGTGCCAGCAGTGAGAGGCAGGGAAGGGAAAAACTGTTTTTT
CASSERQGREKLFF
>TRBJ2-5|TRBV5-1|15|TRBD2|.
TGCGCCAGCAGCCCCACGAGCGGGGGGTGGGAGACCCAGTACTTC
CASSPTSGGWETQYF
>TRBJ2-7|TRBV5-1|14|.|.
TGCGCCAGCAGCTTGCGGGGAAGGCCCTACGAGCAGTACTTC
CASSLRGRPYEQYF
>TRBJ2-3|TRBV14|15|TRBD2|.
TGTGCCAGCAGCCCCCGGGGGGGGGCGGGAGATACGCAGTATTTT
CASSPRGGAGDTQYF
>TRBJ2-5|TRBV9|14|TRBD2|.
TGTGCCAGCAGCGTGCGGGGGGTCCAGGAGACCCAGTACTTC
CASSVRGVQETQYF